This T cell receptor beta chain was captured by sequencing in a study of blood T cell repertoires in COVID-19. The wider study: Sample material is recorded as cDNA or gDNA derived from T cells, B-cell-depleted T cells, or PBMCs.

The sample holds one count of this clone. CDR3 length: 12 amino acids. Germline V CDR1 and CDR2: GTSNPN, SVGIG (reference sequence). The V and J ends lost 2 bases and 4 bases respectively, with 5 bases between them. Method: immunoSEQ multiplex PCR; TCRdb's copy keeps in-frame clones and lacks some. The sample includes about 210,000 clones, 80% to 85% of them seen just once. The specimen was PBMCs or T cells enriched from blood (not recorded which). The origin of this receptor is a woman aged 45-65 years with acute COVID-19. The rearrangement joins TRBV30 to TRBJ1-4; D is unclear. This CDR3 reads CAWSSGNEKLFF. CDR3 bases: TGTGCCTGGAGTAGCGGTAATGAAAAACTGTTTTTT.